The next 2 T cell receptor beta chains were all read from a single sample in a study of T cells in localized non-small cell lung cancer (dated by TCRdb to 2018 to 2021). The library was built by means of the immunoSEQ multiplex PCR assay. This immuneACCESS table, as held by TCRdb, lists in-frame sequences with V and J called but not all clones. Of the missing ones, under half trace to an unresolved V gene in checked studies; the others have no known cause. The sample table records about 21,000 clones; 70% to 90% of these occur just once. Around 7% of the sample is taken by the ten largest. The specimen was peripheral blood, collected before any cancer treatment. The receptors were gathered from a male donor older than 55 with stage I squamous cell lung carcinoma.

The gene calls are TRBV13 and TRBJ2-1, with D unresolved. Germline-derived CDR1 and CDR2 are PRHDT and FYEKMQ (reference sequence). V lost 4 bases and J 0 bases, leaving 13 bases between the germline ends. This CDR3 has 16 residues. The CDR3 here is CASSSRARFSYNEQFF. CDR3 coding DNA: TGTGCCAGCAGCTCGAGAGCCCGATTCTCCTACAATGAGCAGTTCTTC.

This sequence joins TRBV19 and TRBJ1-2; a possible D gene is TRBD1 (6 bases). This CDR3 is 14 amino acids long. The V gene lost 8 bases and the J gene lost 4 bases, with 17 bases spanning the gap. Germline lookup yields CDR1 LNHDA and CDR2 SQIVND (reference sequence). DNA for the CDR3: TGTGCCAGTGCGGAACAGGGAATCGGCTATGGCTACACCTTC. This translates into CASAEQGIGYGYTF.